A selection of T cell receptor beta chains follows, all from one sample in a study of blood T cell repertoires in COVID-19. Some clones are missing from TCRdb's copy, which holds only in-frame ones; the method was immunoSEQ multiplex PCR. The repertoire includes under 100,000 clones, 80% of them detected once, and approximately 12% sits in the top ten. Specimen: peripheral blood. The receptors were sampled from a woman aged 40 to 50 with active or convalescent COVID-19. Each CDR3 is given with its conserved first and last residue. A D gene is named only where the DNA matches it firmly. Some rows have no size entry. The others give once, few or many, or a class for an expanded clone.

V gene,J gene,clone size,D gene,CDR3 DNA,CDR3 protein
TRBV3-1/TRBV3-2,TRBJ1-6,-,TRBD1,TGTGCCAGCAGCCACGATCGAGACAGGGGGCTAGCTTCACCCCTCCACTTT,CASSHDRDRGLASPLHF
TRBV19,TRBJ2-7,few,TRBD1,TGTGCCAGTAGTATAGATCCCCGGGGACAGGGGGCCGACGAGCAGTACTTC,CASSIDPRGQGADEQYF
TRBV18,TRBJ2-7,once,-,TGTGCCAGCTCACCACAGCGGCAGAGCTCCTACGAGCAGTACTTC,CASSPQRQSSYEQYF
TRBV18,TRBJ2-7,-,-,TGTGCCAGCTCACCAGAGCAGGGTGGTGGGGCCTACGAGCAGTACTTC,CASSPEQGGGAYEQYF
TRBV28,TRBJ1-2,-,-,TGTGCCAGCAGTTCCCCAGCGGGGGCTTACAATGGCTACACCTTC,CASSSPAGAYNGYTF
TRBV7-2,TRBJ2-7,-,-,TGTGCCAGCAGCTTAGCGTTCGCGAGCTACGAGCAGTACTTC,CASSLAFASYEQYF
TRBV18,TRBJ2-7,-,-,TGTGCCAGCTCACCTCACCCACAGGCGGCTGTTTTCAAGCAGTACTTC,CASSPHPQAAVFKQYF
TRBV18,TRBJ1-3,once,-,TGTGCCAGCTCACCGACGGCAGGGGTCTCTGGAAACACCATATATTTT,CASSPTAGVSGNTIYF
TRBV10-3,TRBJ2-1,-,-,TGTGCCATCAGTGAGAGGGGGGACAGCTCCTACAATGAGCAGTTCTTC,CAISERGDSSYNEQFF
TRBV27,TRBJ2-3,few,TRBD2,TGTGCCAGCAGTGAGACTAGCGGGAGGGGGGCGCAGTATTTT,CASSETSGRGAQYF
TRBV7-2,TRBJ1-2,-,-,TGTGCCAGCAGCTTAGCGAGTAGGGGGAGCTATGGCTACACCTTC,CASSLASRGSYGYTF
TRBV24-1,TRBJ1-2,-,-,TGTGCCACCAGTGATTTTAAGACAAGCTATGGCTACACCTTC,CATSDFKTSYGYTF
TRBV28,TRBJ2-5,-,-,TGTGCCAGCAACACCCCGGGTAGGCCTCAAGAGACCCAGTACTTC,CASNTPGRPQETQYF
TRBV12-3/TRBV12-4,TRBJ1-3,-,-,TGTGCCAGCAGTTTGGTCGGGGGAAACACCATATATTTT,CASSLVGGNTIYF